This TCR beta chain is from a study of T cells in Graves' hyperthyroidism and ophthalmopathy. The CDR3 has 16 amino acids. CDR1 is SQVTM and CDR2 is ANQGSEA in the germline V gene. The junction had 12 bases not matched to a gene; V was cut back by 3 bases and J by 8 bases. This clonotype appeared a few times. Using RNA transcripts as the source, TCR beta CDR3 regions were amplified. During a first-round RT-PCR of the TCR CDR3, the HTBI primer set was used. TCRdb re-called the multiplex PCR reads with MiXCR, one entry per CDR3 protein. The sample lists about 640,000 distinct CDR3 sequences, 20% to 25% occurring once.

The TCR sequence derives from a man younger than 40 with Graves' ophthalmopathy. Sample: blood. The V gene is TRBV29-1, the J gene TRBJ2-1; 11 positions agree with TRBD2. DNA of the CDR3: TGCAGCGTTGAGCTAGCGGGAGGCCCAGGAGGCGATGAGCAGTTCTTC. It translates to CSVELAGGPGGDEQFF.